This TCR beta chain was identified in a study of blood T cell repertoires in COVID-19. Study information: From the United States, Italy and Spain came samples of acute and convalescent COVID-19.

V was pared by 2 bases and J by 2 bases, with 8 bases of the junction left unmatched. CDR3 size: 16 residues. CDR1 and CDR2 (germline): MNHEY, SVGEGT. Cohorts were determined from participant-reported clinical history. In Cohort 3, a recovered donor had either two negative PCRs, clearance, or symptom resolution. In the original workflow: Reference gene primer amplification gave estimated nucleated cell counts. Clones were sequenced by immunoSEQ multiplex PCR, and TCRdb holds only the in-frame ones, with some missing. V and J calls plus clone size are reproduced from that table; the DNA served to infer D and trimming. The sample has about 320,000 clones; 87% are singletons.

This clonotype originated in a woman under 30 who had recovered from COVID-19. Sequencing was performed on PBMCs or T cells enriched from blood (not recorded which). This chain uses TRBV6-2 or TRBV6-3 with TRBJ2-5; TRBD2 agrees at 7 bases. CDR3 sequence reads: CASSYRSKRGQETQYF. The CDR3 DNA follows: TGTGCCAGCAGTTACCGTTCGAAGCGGGGTCAAGAGACCCAGTACTTC.